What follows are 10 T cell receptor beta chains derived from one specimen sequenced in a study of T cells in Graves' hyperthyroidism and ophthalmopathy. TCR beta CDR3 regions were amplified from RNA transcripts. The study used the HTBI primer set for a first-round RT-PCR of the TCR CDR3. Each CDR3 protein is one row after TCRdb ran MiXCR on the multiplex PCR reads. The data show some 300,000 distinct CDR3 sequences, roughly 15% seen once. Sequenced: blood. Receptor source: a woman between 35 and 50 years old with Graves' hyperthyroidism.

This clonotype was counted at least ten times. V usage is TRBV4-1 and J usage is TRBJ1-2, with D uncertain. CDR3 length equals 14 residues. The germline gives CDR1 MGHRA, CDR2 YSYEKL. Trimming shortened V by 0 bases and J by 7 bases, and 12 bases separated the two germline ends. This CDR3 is CASSQDKGSPGYTF. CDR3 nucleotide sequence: TGCGCCAGCAGCCAAGACAAGGGTAGCCCTGGCTACACCTTC.

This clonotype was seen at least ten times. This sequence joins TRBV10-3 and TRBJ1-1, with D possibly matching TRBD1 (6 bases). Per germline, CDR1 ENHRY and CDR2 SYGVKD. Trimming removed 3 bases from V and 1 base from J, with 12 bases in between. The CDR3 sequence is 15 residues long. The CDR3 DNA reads TGTGCCATCAGTGATAAAGACAGGAGGAACACTGAAGCTTTCTTT. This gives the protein CAISDKDRRNTEAFF.

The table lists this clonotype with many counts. The CDR3 bases are TGTGCCAGCAGTTTTTTCGGGGGGAATGAGCAGTTCTTC. Translating it yields CASSFFGGNEQFF. V usage is TRBV28 and J usage is TRBJ2-1; 7 bases map to TRBD2. This CDR3 has 13 amino acids. Trimming removed 3 bases from V and 7 bases from J; junction bases left unmatched: 3. Germline values: CDR1 MDHEN, CDR2 SYDVKM.

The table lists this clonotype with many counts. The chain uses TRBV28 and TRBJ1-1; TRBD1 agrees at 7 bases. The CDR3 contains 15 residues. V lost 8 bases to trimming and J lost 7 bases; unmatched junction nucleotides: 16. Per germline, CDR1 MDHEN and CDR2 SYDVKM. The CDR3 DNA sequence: TGTGCCAGCCCTCCGACAGGGCGGGAGAGGAATGAAGCTTTCTTT. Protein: CASPPTGRERNEAFF.

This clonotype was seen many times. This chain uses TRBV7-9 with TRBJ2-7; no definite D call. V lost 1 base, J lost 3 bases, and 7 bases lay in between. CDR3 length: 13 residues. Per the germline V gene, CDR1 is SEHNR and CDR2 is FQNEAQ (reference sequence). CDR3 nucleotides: TGTGCCAGCAGCTTAGGAGTCCGCTACGAGCAGTACTTC. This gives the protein CASSLGVRYEQYF.

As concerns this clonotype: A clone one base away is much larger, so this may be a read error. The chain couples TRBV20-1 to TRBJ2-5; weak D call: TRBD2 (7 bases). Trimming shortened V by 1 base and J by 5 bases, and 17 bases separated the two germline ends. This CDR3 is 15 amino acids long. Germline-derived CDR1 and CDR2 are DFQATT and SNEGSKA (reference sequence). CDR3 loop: CSARGGGGNLETQYF. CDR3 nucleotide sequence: TGCAGTGCTAGAGGGGGAGGGGGAAATCTTGAGACCCAGTACTTC.

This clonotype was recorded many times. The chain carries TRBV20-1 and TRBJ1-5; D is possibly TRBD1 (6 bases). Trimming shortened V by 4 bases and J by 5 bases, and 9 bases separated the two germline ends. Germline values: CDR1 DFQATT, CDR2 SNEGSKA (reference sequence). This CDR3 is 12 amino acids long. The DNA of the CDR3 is TGCAGTGCTAAGACAGGCGATCAGCCCCAGCATTTT. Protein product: CSAKTGDQPQHF.

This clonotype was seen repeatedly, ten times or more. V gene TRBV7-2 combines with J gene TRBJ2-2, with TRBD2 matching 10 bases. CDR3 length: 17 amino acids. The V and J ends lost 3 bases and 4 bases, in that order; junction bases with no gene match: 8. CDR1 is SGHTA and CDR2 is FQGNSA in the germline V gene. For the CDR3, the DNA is TGTGCCAGCAGCTTTCCTAGCGGGAGAGTTAGCACCGGGGAGCTGTTTTTT. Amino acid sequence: CASSFPSGRVSTGELFF.

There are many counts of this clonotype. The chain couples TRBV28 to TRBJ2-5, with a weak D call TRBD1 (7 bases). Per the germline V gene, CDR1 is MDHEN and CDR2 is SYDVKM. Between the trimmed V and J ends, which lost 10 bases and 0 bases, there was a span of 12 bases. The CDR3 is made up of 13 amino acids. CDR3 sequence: CATRGTDQETQYF. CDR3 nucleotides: TGTGCCACCCGGGGGACAGACCAAGAGACCCAGTACTTC.

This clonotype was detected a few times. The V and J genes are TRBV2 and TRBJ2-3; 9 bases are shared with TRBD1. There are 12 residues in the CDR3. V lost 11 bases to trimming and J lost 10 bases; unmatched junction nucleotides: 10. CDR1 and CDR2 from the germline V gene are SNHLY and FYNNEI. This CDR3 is CAGGQGGRAQYF. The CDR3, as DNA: TGTGCCGGGGGACAGGGAGGCCGGGCGCAGTATTTT.